The sequence of this T cell receptor beta chain was determined in a study of T cells after yellow fever vaccination. CDR1 is SGHTA, CDR2 FQGNSA, per germline. There are 17 residues in the CDR3. Trimming took 5 bases from V and 6 from J, leaving 23 bases between them. TCRdb reprocessed the 5' RACE reads via MiXCR and lists one record per CDR3 protein. The data show 60,000 to 85,000 distinct CDR3 sequences, around 7% seen once. Study-level findings and limits: Relatively few clonotypes were ones that appeared in both CD4 and CD8 compartments.

Many counts were recorded for this clonotype. Its cognate antigen is unknown. Sequencing was performed on CD8+ T cells sorted from PBMCs, taken around 45 days after the first yellow fever vaccination. The source is a man aged 18 to 29 who received the YFV17D yellow fever vaccine. This chain connects TRBV7-2 to TRBJ2-1; D not certain. CDR3 sequence: CASSLRLGSEMVNEQFF. The CDR3, as DNA: TGTGCCAGCAGCCTGAGGTTGGGGTCGGAGATGGTCAATGAGCAGTTCTTC.